What follows is one T cell receptor beta chain and its context. This record comes from a study of T cell changes during pregnancy in multiple sclerosis. Data came from immunoSEQ multiplex PCR; TCRdb stores just in-frame clones and leaves some out. The profile shows roughly 51,000 clones, 92% of them singletons. Germline V gene data show CDR1 as SGHRS and CDR2 as YFSETQ. The CDR3 spans 15 residues. The germline V and J ends were trimmed by 0 bases and 0 bases, with 7 bases remaining between them. The V call is TRBV5-1, the J call TRBJ1-3; D gene ambiguous. This clonotype was obtained from a female donor in good health, enrolled as a control in a pregnancy study. Sequenced material: CD4+ T cells from peripheral blood mononuclear cells, taken after pregnancy. The CDR3 DNA sequence: TGCGCCAGCAGCTTGGACCGCAGCTCTGGAAACACCATATATTTT. Translating it yields CASSLDRSSGNTIYF.